One and the same sample provided the 11 T cell receptor beta chains below, sequenced in a study of PD-1 blockade in classical Hodgkin lymphoma. Libraries were prepared by immunoSEQ multiplex PCR; TCRdb keeps only in-frame clonotypes and omits some of them. The sample lists 35,000 to 45,000 clones, 80% to 90% occurring once. In every patient, relapse followed autologous stem cell transplantation, while exposure to brentuximab vedotin differed. The sample consisted of peripheral blood mononuclear cells (PBMCs), taken at baseline. All receptors come from a human donor with classical Hodgkin lymphoma.

The chain combines TRBV7-6 with TRBJ2-3; 14 bases map to TRBD2. CDR1 and CDR2 (germline): SGHVS, FNYEAQ. This CDR3 comprises 16 residues. J was trimmed by 5 bases and V by 5 bases; bases with no gene match: 6. CDR3: CASSPGLAGVIDTQYF. CDR3 nucleotides: TGTGCCAGCAGCCCGGGACTAGCGGGAGTAATAGATACGCAGTATTTT.

V is TRBV5-1 and J is TRBJ2-5; D is perhaps TRBD2 (5 bases). In germline, CDR1 is SGHRS, CDR2 YFSETQ. Trimming pared 4 bases from V and 5 bases from J, leaving 15 bases between. The CDR3 extends over 14 amino acids. CDR3 amino acids: CASSPLAGTETQYF. The CDR3 bases are TGCGCCAGCAGCCCGTTGGCGGGCACGGAGACCCAGTACTTC.

The chain is built from TRBV9 and TRBJ2-1; 10 bases match TRBD2. Germline-derived CDR1 and CDR2 are SGDLS and YYNGEE. CDR3 length: 19 residues. V gave up 3 bases and J gave up 3 bases; unmatched junction bases: 15. This CDR3 reads CASSANGGAGGYRYNEQFF. The CDR3 bases are TGTGCCAGCAGCGCCAATGGGGGAGCGGGAGGGTACCGCTACAATGAGCAGTTCTTC.

The J gene is TRBJ2-3, the V gene TRBV15; tentative D call: TRBD1 (6 bases). This CDR3 comprises 14 residues. Germline V gene lookup returns CDR1 LNHNV and CDR2 YYDKDF (reference sequence). The germline V and J ends were trimmed by 3 bases and 2 bases, with 9 bases remaining between them. The CDR3 DNA follows: TGTGCCACCAGCAGTGACAGGTACACAGATACGCAGTATTTT. It yields the protein CATSSDRYTDTQYF.

The rearrangement links TRBV7-9 to TRBJ1-2; D ambiguous. The CDR3 totals 17 residues. The germline gives CDR1 SEHNR, CDR2 FQNEAQ (reference sequence). The V gene lost 0 bases and the J gene lost 1 base, with 15 bases spanning the gap. CDR3 coding DNA: TGTGCCAGCAGCTTAGCAGCACCGGGGTACTATAACTATGGCTACACCTTC. Amino acid sequence: CASSLAAPGYYNYGYTF.

The V and J genes are TRBV6-1 and TRBJ1-1, with unresolved D. Germline CDR1 MNHNS, CDR2 SASEGT. The length of the CDR3 is 14 residues. Trimming pared 2 bases from V and 5 bases from J, leaving 12 bases between. In DNA, the CDR3 is TGTGCCAGCAGTGAAATGCGAAGCGGTACTGAAGCTTTCTTT. Protein: CASSEMRSGTEAFF.

The gene calls are TRBV27 and TRBJ2-7, with TRBD1 matching 10 bases. CDR1 is MNHEY and CDR2 is SMNVEV in the germline V gene (reference sequence). This CDR3 spans 14 amino acids. Trimming cost V 6 bases and J 3 bases; bases outside gene matches: 5. The CDR3 protein is CASRPRTGGYEQYF. The CDR3 DNA reads as TGTGCCAGCAGACCCAGGACAGGGGGCTACGAGCAGTACTTC.

The chain uses TRBV11-2 and TRBJ1-1; D gene ambiguous. In germline, CDR1 is SGHAT, CDR2 FQNNGV. Deletions cut 3 bases from V and 0 bases from J, with 5 bases between. The CDR3 loop spans 13 amino acids. CDR3 in DNA: TGTGCCAGCAGCTTGGGCCTGAACACTGAAGCTTTCTTT. This sequence encodes CASSLGLNTEAFF.

This chain joins TRBV4-2 and TRBJ2-4, with 7 bases that match TRBD1. The CDR3 is 16 amino acids. Looked up from germline, CDR1 is LGHNA and CDR2 is YNFKEQ. The trim removed 3 bases at V and 8 bases at J, leaving 13 bases unmatched. The CDR3 loop is CASSQTGLGEIDIQYF. The DNA for the CDR3 is TGTGCCAGCAGCCAGACAGGGCTGGGGGAAATTGACATTCAGTACTTC.

The chain carries TRBV4-2 and TRBJ2-2, with TRBD2 matching 9 bases. Unmatched junction bases numbered 11, after V lost 3 bases and J lost 6 bases. This CDR3 is 17 amino acids long. In germline, CDR1 is LGHNA, CDR2 YNFKEQ. Here the CDR3 reads CASSHQARGGIPGELFF. As DNA, the CDR3 is TGTGCCAGCAGCCACCAAGCGCGGGGGGGCATCCCCGGGGAGCTGTTTTTT.

This rearrangement joins TRBV7-9 to TRBJ1-2; D is perhaps TRBD1 (5 bases). The CDR3 consists of 14 residues. V lost 5 bases, J lost 7 bases, and 17 bases lay in between. The germline CDR1 and CDR2 sequences are SEHNR and FQNEAQ (reference sequence). DNA for the CDR3: TGTGCCAGCAGCCTAAATAGGGGCGGGCCTGGCTACACCTTC. Its protein is CASSLNRGGPGYTF. The entire variable domain, with the rest obtained from reference TRBV7-9 and TRBJ1-2, is as follows: DTGVSQNPRHKITKRGQNVTFRCDPISEHNRLYWYRQTLGQGPEFLTYFQNEAQLEKSRLLSDRFSAERPKGSFSTLEIQRTEQGDSAMYLCASSLNRGGPGYTFGSGTRLTVV.